These 24 T cell receptor beta chains were all obtained from the same sample, sequenced in a study of shared clonotypes between healthy human individuals. Sequenced by immunoSEQ multiplex PCR; TCRdb stores in-frame clones only, minus some. Counted here are about 1,500,000 clones, roughly 96% occurring once; the ten biggest clones make up 1% to 1.5%. Sequencing was carried out using naive CD4+ T cells sorted from blood. Subset denoted: CD45RA+ positively selected. The source is a man younger than 45 in good health.

This chain connects TRBV10-3 to TRBJ2-7; D uncertain. The V gene's germline CDR1 is ENHRY and CDR2 SYGVKD. V was pared by 7 bases and J by 3 bases, with 10 bases between. The CDR3 has 12 amino acids. CDR3 in DNA: TGTGCCATCACCCTCCTTCGCTACGAGCAGTACTTC. It is translated as CAITLLRYEQYF.

The J gene is TRBJ2-1, the V gene TRBV4-3; 10 bases map to TRBD1. The germline CDR1 and CDR2 sequences are LGHNA and YSLEER. This CDR3 has 18 amino acids. V shed 1 base, J shed 3 bases, and the junction held 9 bases outside the gene matches. CDR3 nucleotides: TGCGCCAGCAGCCAAGGAGGACAGGGGGTATTAGGCTACAATGAGCAGTTCTTC. This gives the protein CASSQGGQGVLGYNEQFF.

The gene calls are TRBV5-1 and TRBJ1-5; no definite D call. Trimming pared 3 bases from V and 4 bases from J, leaving 11 bases between. Germline V gene sequence: CDR1 SGHRS, CDR2 YFSETQ. This CDR3 is 14 amino acids long. Here the CDR3 DNA reads TGCGCCAGCAGCTCAGACCCGACAAATCAGCCCCAGCATTTT. Translation gives CASSSDPTNQPQHF. The full variable domain, in which reference TRBV5-1 and TRBJ1-5 provide the parts outside the CDR3, is KAGVTQTPRYLIKTRGQQVTLSCSPISGHRSVSWYQQTPGQGLQFLFEYFSETQRNKGNFPGRFSGRQFSNSRSEMNVSTLELGDSALYLCASSSDPTNQPQHFGDGTRLSIL.

This chain joins TRBV30 and TRBJ2-5; 8 bases line up with TRBD2. The CDR3 totals 17 residues. Germline V lookup: CDR1 GTSNPN, CDR2 SVGIG (reference sequence). V lost 2 bases and J lost 3; bases outside the gene matches: 14. This chain's CDR3 is CAWSTTVGRGGEETQYF. Written as DNA, the CDR3 is TGTGCCTGGAGTACCACCGTCGGGAGGGGAGGAGAAGAGACCCAGTACTTC.

The chain couples TRBV28 to TRBJ2-1; 13 bases map to TRBD2. Losses at the gene ends were 5 bases for V and 10 bases for J; bases not matched to a gene: 11. CDR1 and CDR2 from the germline V gene are MDHEN and SYDVKM. This CDR3 spans 16 amino acids. The CDR3 nucleotides are TGTGCCAGCAGTCCCCTCACTAGCGGGAGGGCCGGAGAGCAGTTCTTC. This translates into CASSPLTSGRAGEQFF.

The chain recombines TRBV5-5 with TRBJ2-7; 8 nucleotides line up with TRBD1. This CDR3 region has 15 residues. V was clipped by 4 bases and J by 1 base; unmatched bases: 7. Germline V gene sequence: CDR1 SGHKS, CDR2 YYEKEE (reference sequence). The CDR3 protein is CASSLDRGWSYEQYF. CDR3 nucleotide sequence: TGTGCCAGCAGCCTTGACAGGGGATGGTCCTACGAGCAGTACTTC.

V is TRBV6-5 and J is TRBJ1-2; D gene unclear. Per germline, CDR1 MNHEY and CDR2 SVGAGI. The CDR3 extends over 15 amino acids. The V end lost 2 bases, the J end lost 2 bases, and 12 bases lay between the germline ends. CDR3: CASSYHPVGNYGYTF. The CDR3 DNA reads TGTGCCAGCAGTTACCATCCCGTAGGGAACTATGGCTACACCTTC.

This clone has more than one count but fewer than ten. The chain uses TRBV29-1 and TRBJ2-2; the match to TRBD2 covers 13 bases. Germline CDR1 and CDR2: SQVTM and ANQGSEA. CDR3 length: 15 residues. After removal of 7 bases from V and 6 bases from J, the junction contained 8 bases not matched to a gene. The CDR3 DNA reads TGCAGCGCTATTCGGACTAGCGGGAGACCCGGGGAGCTGTTTTTT. Protein product: CSAIRTSGRPGELFF.

The DNA of the CDR3 is TGCGCCAGCAGCTTGGGGGACAGGCCTGAAGCTTTCTTT. This codes for CASSLGDRPEAFF. This chain links TRBV5-1 with TRBJ1-1, with 8 bases that match TRBD1. Trimming at V came to 0 bases and at J to 6 bases, leaving 1 base not matched to a gene. CDR1 SGHRS and CDR2 YFSETQ come from the germline V gene. This CDR3 is built from 13 residues.

The V and J genes are TRBV5-1 and TRBJ2-7, with TRBD1 identical over 7 bases. The CDR3 consists of 16 residues. J lost 1 base, V lost 4 bases, and 11 bases had no gene match. The germline CDR1 and CDR2 sequences are SGHRS and YFSETQ. CDR3 DNA sequence: TGCGCCAGCAGCCCGGATGCCGGGACAGTGTCCTACGAGCAGTACTTC. It specifies CASSPDAGTVSYEQYF.

DNA of the CDR3: TGTGCCAGCAGTCACAAAGAAAAACTGTTTTTT. Its protein product is CASSHKEKLFF. V usage is TRBV6-6 and J usage is TRBJ1-4; D unresolved. Per the germline V gene, CDR1 is MNHNY and CDR2 is SVGAGI (reference sequence). The CDR3 is 11 amino acids. V was cut by 5 bases and J by 8 bases, with 6 bases left in between.

V and J are TRBV7-2 and TRBJ2-1; D unclear. CDR1 and CDR2 (germline): SGHTA, FQGNSA. V gave up 2 bases and J gave up 4 bases, with 6 bases separating them. CDR3 length: 13 amino acids. Written as DNA, the CDR3 is TGTGCCAGCAGCTTAAGGCCGTACAATGAGCAGTTCTTC. It specifies CASSLRPYNEQFF.

The rearrangement uses TRBV9 and TRBJ2-2, with a tentative D call TRBD2 (6 bases). Per the germline V gene, CDR1 is SGDLS and CDR2 is YYNGEE. V was clipped by 2 bases and J by 6 bases, with 14 bases between them. CDR3 length: 15 amino acids. Here the CDR3 reads CASSVRDPRAGELFF. The DNA for the CDR3 is TGTGCCAGCAGCGTGCGGGACCCCCGGGCCGGGGAGCTGTTTTTT.

This clone was picked up one time. V is TRBV30 and J is TRBJ2-7; 10 bases line up with TRBD2. With V trimmed by 0 bases and J by 4 bases, 6 bases remained unmatched. The CDR3 spans 15 residues. From germline, CDR1 is GTSNPN and CDR2 SVGIG (reference sequence). The CDR3 nucleotides read TGTGCCTGGAGTGTACAGACTAGCGGGTTTTACGAGCAGTACTTC. Amino acid sequence: CAWSVQTSGFYEQYF.

This clone was recorded only once. The chain has TRBV10-3 and TRBJ1-2; D not resolved. V shed 6 bases and J shed 6 bases, with 14 bases lying between them. The CDR3 is made up of 13 amino acids. The germline V gene has CDR1 ENHRY and CDR2 SYGVKD. DNA of the CDR3: TGTGCCATCAGCTGGGCGAGGAGTGATGGCTACACCTTC. It is translated as CAISWARSDGYTF.

The rearrangement links TRBV11-2 to TRBJ2-1, with 7 positions matching TRBD1. Trimming cost V 0 bases and J 0 bases; bases outside gene matches: 8. The CDR3 has 18 residues. Germline V gene lookup returns CDR1 SGHAT and CDR2 FQNNGV. As DNA, the CDR3 is TGTGCCAGCAGCTTAGAAGGCAGGGGACAGAGCTCCTACAATGAGCAGTTCTTC. Translated: CASSLEGRGQSSYNEQFF.

This clone was seen just once. The sample has other DNA sequences that encode this CDR3 too. V usage is TRBV9 and J usage is TRBJ2-3; D possibly corresponds to TRBD1 (6 bases). The CDR3 loop spans 16 amino acids. The germline gives CDR1 SGDLS, CDR2 YYNGEE. Trimming removed 0 bases from V and 0 bases from J, with 11 bases in between. For the CDR3, the DNA is TGTGCCAGCAGCGTAGAGGCAGGGGCTAGCACAGATACGCAGTATTTT. This sequence encodes CASSVEAGASTDTQYF.

The chain uses TRBV19 and TRBJ2-2; 9 bases map to TRBD1. Per the germline V gene, CDR1 is LNHDA and CDR2 is SQIVND (reference sequence). The CDR3 is 17 amino acids. The trim removed 4 bases at V and 5 bases at J, leaving 11 bases unmatched. The CDR3 DNA reads TGTGCCAGTAGTACGAGCACGCCGGGACAGGGAACCGGGGAGCTGTTTTTT. Its translation: CASSTSTPGQGTGELFF.

The chain is built from TRBV29-1 and TRBJ2-4, with no clear D. The germline CDR1 and CDR2 sequences are SQVTM and ANQGSEA. The CDR3 has 13 amino acids. V lost 4 bases and J 0 bases, leaving 7 bases between the germline ends. In nucleotides, the CDR3 is TGCAGCGTTGGAAACTTAGCCAAAAACATTCAGTACTTC. Translation: CSVGNLAKNIQYF.

This chain joins TRBV7-2 and TRBJ2-7, with 7 bases identical to TRBD1. The CDR3 has 15 amino acids. V lost 0 bases and J lost 5; bases outside the gene matches: 7. CDR1 and CDR2 from the germline V gene are SGHTA and FQGNSA. This CDR3 is CASSLADRWGDEQYF. The DNA of the CDR3 is TGTGCCAGCAGCTTAGCGGACAGGTGGGGTGACGAGCAGTACTTC.

The chain joins TRBV14 to TRBJ2-3; possibly TRBD1 or TRBD2 for D (7 bases each). The CDR3 runs to 18 residues. In germline, CDR1 is SGHDN, CDR2 FVKESK. The CDR3 DNA reads as TGTGCGAACTTCCGGGAATTCAGGGGGAGGGGGACCACAGATACGCAGTATTTT. This sequence encodes CANFREFRGRGTTDTQYF.

The rearrangement joins TRBV2 to TRBJ2-1; D may correspond to TRBD1 or TRBD2 (5 bases each). Trimming shortened V by 4 bases and J by 5 bases, and 24 bases separated the two germline ends. Germline assignment: CDR1 SNHLY and CDR2 FYNNEI. The CDR3 contains 18 residues. CDR3 region: CASSGRVGLALPHNEQFF. The CDR3 DNA reads TGTGCCAGCAGTGGAAGGGTGGGGCTAGCCCTACCCCACAATGAGCAGTTCTTC.

The J gene is TRBJ2-1, the V gene TRBV9; the match to TRBD2 covers 9 bases. The CDR3 loop spans 16 amino acids. The V segment lost 0 bases and the J segment 5 bases; nucleotides outside the gene matches: 6. Germline values: CDR1 SGDLS, CDR2 YYNGEE. The CDR3 loop reads CASSVVAGALNNEQFF. In DNA, the CDR3 is TGTGCCAGCAGCGTAGTAGCGGGAGCACTCAACAATGAGCAGTTCTTC.

A remark on this clone: Other DNA sequences from this sample encode an identical CDR3 as well. This chain joins TRBV28 and TRBJ1-1; 8 positions match TRBD1. J gave up 0 bases and V 3 bases, and 3 bases lay outside the gene matches. Germline CDR1 MDHEN, CDR2 SYDVKM. The CDR3 consists of 15 residues. CDR3 loop: CASSFPDRVNTEAFF. Here the CDR3 DNA reads TGTGCCAGCAGTTTCCCGGACAGGGTGAACACTGAAGCTTTCTTT.